This T cell receptor (beta chain) originates from a study of blood T cells in healthy people across ages. The V gene's germline CDR1 is MNHNS and CDR2 SASEGT. The ends lost 5 bases at V and 5 bases at J; junction bases unmatched: 4. This CDR3 comprises 15 residues. Healthy individuals of Caucasian origin from Russia, aged roughly 6 to 100, served as donors. Study-wide points: Diversity was higher, and naive CD4+ cells more numerous, in long-lived donors than in aged donors.

Concerning this clonotype itself: Its antigen is not identified.

The use of a sample-barcoded 5' primer and a J-beta primer mix characterized a second PCR of about 7 to 12 cycles. TCRdb independently ran MiXCR on the 5' RACE reads; one entry per CDR3 protein. The table records around 780,000 distinct CDR3 sequences, around 25% of them present only once. These data also formed part of another study, on T cells of mothers and their children. As that study records: Unrelated pairs and related pairs have their TCR recombination output shaped similarly by thymic selection.

This TCR was sampled from a boy aged 5 to 17 in good health. Sequenced input: blood. The chain links TRBV6-1 to TRBJ2-5; TRBD2 matches 14 bases. DNA of the CDR3: TGTGCCAGCAGTAACGGACTAGCGGGGGGTGAGACCCAGTACTTC. Encoded protein: CASSNGLAGGETQYF.